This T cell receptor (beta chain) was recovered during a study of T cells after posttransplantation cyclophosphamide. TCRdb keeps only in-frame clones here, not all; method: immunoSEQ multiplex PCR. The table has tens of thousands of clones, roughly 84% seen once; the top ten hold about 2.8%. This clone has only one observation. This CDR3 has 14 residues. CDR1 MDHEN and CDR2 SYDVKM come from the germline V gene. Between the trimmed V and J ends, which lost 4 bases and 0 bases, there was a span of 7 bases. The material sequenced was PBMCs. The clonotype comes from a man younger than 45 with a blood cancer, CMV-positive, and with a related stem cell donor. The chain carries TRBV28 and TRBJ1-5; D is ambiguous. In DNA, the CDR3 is TGTGCCAGCAGTTCACTTACTAGCAATCAGCCCCAGCATTTT. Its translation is CASSSLTSNQPQHF.